The present TCR beta chain was sequenced within a study of OX40 agonist ivuxolimab in advanced cancers. V lost 5 bases and J lost 4, with 11 bases in between. This CDR3 spans 14 amino acids. Germline V lookup: CDR1 MNHNS, CDR2 SASEGT. Clones were sequenced by immunoSEQ multiplex PCR, and TCRdb holds only the in-frame ones, with some missing. Of around 56,000 clones listed, approximately 80% are singletons. The clonotype originates from an adult with an advanced solid tumor such as melanoma, head and neck, liver or kidney cancer. V and J are TRBV6-1 and TRBJ2-2; D not resolved. The source material was CD4+ or CD8+ T cells sorted from blood, sampled in a trial of the OX40 agonist ivuxolimab. CDR3 sequence (DNA): TGTGCCAGCAGTTTAGGACGCGTCACCGGGGAGCTGTTTTTT. Its translation: CASSLGRVTGELFF.